Shown below are 5 T cell receptor beta chains from a single sample sequenced in a study of shared clonotypes between healthy human individuals. Clones were read by immunoSEQ multiplex PCR, and TCRdb kept only the in-frame ones, dropping some. This table holds roughly 500,000 clones, 79% found once. The sequenced material came from PBMCs. These receptors came from a middle-aged woman in good health. Some clones in this sample may be carry-over from other donors' samples.

The chain employs TRBV29-1 and TRBJ2-3, with TRBD1 as a possible D gene (7 bases). The germline CDR1 and CDR2 sequences are SQVTM and ANQGSEA. There are 15 residues in the CDR3. V gave up 7 bases and J gave up 1 base, with 18 bases separating them. CDR3 residues: CSAKGGTVGTDTQYF. Written as DNA, the CDR3 is TGCAGCGCCAAAGGCGGGACAGTAGGCACAGATACGCAGTATTTT.

This chain's CDR3 is CASSLGGRSETQYF. The CDR3 DNA reads TGTGCCAGCAGCTTAGGCGGGAGGAGCGAGACCCAGTACTTC. This chain uses TRBV7-2 with TRBJ2-5; the match to TRBD2 covers 8 bases. Trimming cost V 1 base and J 5 bases; bases outside gene matches: 3. The CDR3 runs 14 residues. From germline, CDR1 is SGHTA and CDR2 FQGNSA. Supplemented by reference TRBV7-2 and TRBJ2-5, the full variable domain reads GAGVSQSPSNKVTEKGKDVELRCDPISGHTALYWYRQSLGQGLEFLIYFQGNSAPDKSGLPSDRFSAERTGGSVSTLTIQRTQQEDSAVYLCASSLGGRSETQYFGPGTRLLVL.

The CDR3 region is CASSSRSGSGGTQYF. The DNA for the CDR3 is TGTGCCAGTAGTTCGAGGAGCGGGAGCGGGGGTACGCAGTATTTT. This chain connects TRBV19 to TRBJ2-3; TRBD2 aligns across 8 bases. Trimming cost V 5 bases and J 8 bases; bases outside gene matches: 12. The CDR3 runs 15 residues. CDR1 and CDR2 (germline): LNHDA, SQIVND (reference sequence). Supplemented by reference TRBV19 and TRBJ2-3, the full variable domain reads DGGITQSPKYLFRKEGQNVTLSCEQNLNHDAMYWYRQDPGQGLRLIYYSQIVNDFQKGDIAEGYSVSREKKESFPLTVTSAQKNPTAFYLCASSSRSGSGGTQYFGPGTRLTVL.

The chain is built from TRBV30 and TRBJ1-2, with 7 nucleotides matching TRBD1. CDR1 is GTSNPN, CDR2 SVGIG, per germline (reference sequence). Trimming cost V 8 bases and J 6 bases; bases outside gene matches: 9. The CDR3 extends over 12 amino acids. Here the CDR3 DNA reads TGTGCCGGCAAAGGGGGCTCGGATGGCTACACCTTC. It encodes CAGKGGSDGYTF.

There are a few counts of this clone. This chain connects TRBV13 to TRBJ1-2; 8 bases fit TRBD1. Losses at the gene ends were 3 bases for V and 13 bases for J; bases not matched to a gene: 7. CDR3 length equals 12 residues. The germline V gene encodes CDR1 PRHDT and CDR2 FYEKMQ (reference sequence). The chain's CDR3 is CASSLGTGSPTF. In DNA, the CDR3 is TGTGCCAGCAGCTTGGGGACAGGATCTCCCACCTTC.